The 23 T cell receptor beta chains below come from one sample, sequenced in a study of technical replicates of blood from a few donors. Libraries were prepared by immunoSEQ multiplex PCR; TCRdb keeps only in-frame clonotypes and omits some of them. The sample lists about 75,000 clones, approximately 97% occurring once. The sample taken for sequencing was T cells isolated from PBMCs. These receptor sequences come from a human donor in good health.

This chain links TRBV4-1 with TRBJ1-2; D perhaps matches TRBD1 (5 bases). Per germline, CDR1 MGHRA and CDR2 YSYEKL. This CDR3 has 14 amino acids. Trimming removed 0 bases at V and 4 bases at J, with 9 bases between. The CDR3 here is CASSQDRGFYGYTF. DNA of the CDR3: TGCGCCAGCAGCCAAGATCGGGGGTTCTATGGCTACACCTTC.

The chain carries TRBV7-9 and TRBJ2-7; maybe TRBD2 (6 bases). V lost 1 base and J lost 4, with 14 bases in between. Germline CDR1 is SEHNR and CDR2 is FQNEAQ (reference sequence). This CDR3 has 15 residues. CDR3 DNA: TGTGCCAGCAGCTTAGAACGGGGGACCCCTTACGAGCAGTACTTC. It is translated as CASSLERGTPYEQYF.

The gene calls are TRBV19 and TRBJ2-2; 9 positions agree with TRBD2. J was trimmed by 9 bases and V by 8 bases; bases with no gene match: 13. Germline lookup yields CDR1 LNHDA and CDR2 SQIVND (reference sequence). This CDR3 has 15 amino acids. In DNA form, the CDR3 reads TGTGCCAGTGTCGGCCCCAGCGGGGGGTATCGGGAGCTGTTTTTT. Translation gives CASVGPSGGYRELFF.

V is TRBV5-6 and J is TRBJ2-7, with D perhaps TRBD2 (6 bases). The V gene's germline CDR1 is SGHDT and CDR2 YYEEEE. V lost 0 bases to trimming and J lost 5 bases, with 12 bases between them. This CDR3 is built from 14 residues. The CDR3 is CASSLGLVSHEQYF. The DNA of the CDR3 is TGTGCCAGCAGCTTGGGACTAGTTTCCCACGAGCAGTACTTC.

The V gene is TRBV27, the J gene TRBJ1-2; 9 bases line up with TRBD1. Trimming took 4 bases from V and 4 from J; bases not matched to a gene: 10. The germline V gene has CDR1 MNHEY and CDR2 SMNVEV (reference sequence). The CDR3 runs to 16 residues. Here the CDR3 DNA reads TGTGCCAGCAGTTCGGGACAGGGTGGGACCTCCTATGGCTACACCTTC. Translation: CASSSGQGGTSYGYTF.

The gene calls are TRBV19 and TRBJ1-2; weak D call: TRBD1 (6 bases). This CDR3 comprises 16 residues. Germline V gene data show CDR1 as LNHDA and CDR2 as SQIVND (reference sequence). V was clipped by 9 bases and J by 0 bases, with 20 bases between them. The CDR3 sequence: CASLKGDQLANYGYTF. DNA for the CDR3: TGTGCCAGCCTAAAGGGGGACCAGTTAGCTAACTATGGCTACACCTTC.

V gene TRBV5-1 combines with J gene TRBJ1-1; D may be TRBD1 (6 bases). V was clipped by 4 bases and J by 2 bases, with 9 bases between them. CDR1 is SGHRS and CDR2 is YFSETQ in the germline V gene. This CDR3 comprises 13 residues. As DNA, the CDR3 is TGCGCCAGCAGCAGGGACATCAACACTGAAGCTTTCTTT. This encodes CASSRDINTEAFF.

This chain uses TRBV7-9 with TRBJ2-7; a weak D match, TRBD1 (6 bases). The germline V gene encodes CDR1 SEHNR and CDR2 FQNEAQ (reference sequence). Trimming took 5 bases from V and 6 from J, leaving 11 bases between them. The CDR3 covers 12 residues. CDR3 sequence (DNA): TGTGCCAGCAGCCACGGACAGCCCGAGCAGTACTTC. This codes for CASSHGQPEQYF.

This clone has just one count. This rearrangement joins TRBV5-1 to TRBJ2-5, with a weak D call TRBD1 (5 bases). Germline lookup yields CDR1 SGHRS and CDR2 YFSETQ. The CDR3 is made up of 14 amino acids. Between the trimmed V and J ends, which lost 5 bases and 1 base, there was a span of 12 bases. This CDR3 is CASSSDSTQETQYF. CDR3 DNA: TGCGCCAGCAGTTCCGACAGCACCCAAGAGACCCAGTACTTC.

The CDR3 reads CASSGGGNEQYF. Here the CDR3 DNA reads TGTGCCAGCAGCGGGGGAGGCAACGAGCAGTACTTC. The rearrangement joins TRBV9 to TRBJ2-7; TRBD2 might be the D (6 bases). Trimming pared 3 bases from V and 5 bases from J, leaving 9 bases between. The CDR3 is 12 residues long. Looked up from germline, CDR1 is SGDLS and CDR2 is YYNGEE.

This sequence joins TRBV6-5 and TRBJ1-3; D possibly corresponds to TRBD1 (5 bases). The V end lost 7 bases, the J end lost 4 bases, and 11 bases lay between the germline ends. The CDR3 is made up of 13 amino acids. Germline V CDR1 and CDR2: MNHEY, SVGAGI. Here the CDR3 reads CASTRGSGNTIYF. CDR3 nucleotides: TGTGCCAGCACTAGGGGTTCCGGAAACACCATATATTTT.

The rearrangement uses TRBV4-1 and TRBJ1-1, with 8 bases fitting TRBD1. CDR3 length equals 16 residues. The germline V gene has CDR1 MGHRA and CDR2 YSYEKL. V lost 0 bases to trimming and J lost 6 bases; unmatched junction nucleotides: 9. CDR3 protein: CASSQDAGQGTPEAFF. DNA of the CDR3: TGCGCCAGCAGCCAAGATGCTGGACAGGGTACCCCTGAAGCTTTCTTT.

This chain joins TRBV7-9 and TRBJ2-2; a weak D match, TRBD2 (6 bases). Germline CDR1 is SEHNR and CDR2 is FQNEAQ (reference sequence). The ends were cut back, 5 bases at V and 5 bases at J, with 12 bases in the middle. The CDR3 spans 14 residues. CDR3 in DNA: TGTGCCAGCAGCCCGCTGCGGGGTACCGGGGAGCTGTTTTTT. The encoded protein is CASSPLRGTGELFF.

The chain joins TRBV2 to TRBJ1-1; D uncertain. The CDR3 has 15 amino acids. Deletions cut 6 bases from V and 2 bases from J, with 16 bases between. CDR1 is SNHLY and CDR2 is FYNNEI in the germline V gene. CDR3 sequence reads: CASSPPRLVNTEAFF. In nucleotides, the CDR3 is TGTGCCAGCAGCCCCCCTAGGTTGGTTAACACTGAAGCTTTCTTT.

The chain couples TRBV5-1 to TRBJ2-5; perhaps TRBD1 as D (5 bases). The germline V gene has CDR1 SGHRS and CDR2 YFSETQ. The CDR3 runs 14 residues. V was shortened by 4 bases and J by 1 base, with 11 bases between the two germline ends. CDR3 in amino acids: CASSPPGLQETQYF. The CDR3 DNA sequence: TGCGCCAGCAGCCCCCCAGGGCTCCAAGAGACCCAGTACTTC.

The genes are TRBV21-1 and TRBJ1-2. TRBV21-1 represents a pseudogene. CDR3 length: 13 residues. CDR3 DNA: TGTGCCAGCAGCAAGCAGGGGACTACTGGCTACACCTTC. Translation: CASSKQGTTGYTF.

This clone is a singleton in its sample. V is TRBV6-5 and J is TRBJ1-3, with D unresolved. The CDR3 contains 14 residues. CDR1 MNHEY and CDR2 SVGAGI come from the germline V gene. V dropped 4 bases and J dropped 0 bases, with 7 bases sitting between them. CDR3 sequence: CASSSINSGNTIYF. In DNA form, the CDR3 reads TGTGCCAGCAGTTCTATAAACTCTGGAAACACCATATATTTT.

This chain uses TRBV4-1 with TRBJ2-1; 9 positions match TRBD2. Germline V gene lookup returns CDR1 MGHRA and CDR2 YSYEKL. The V gene end was trimmed by 0 bases and the J gene end by 12 bases; junction bases not matched to a gene: 12. The CDR3 covers 16 residues. CDR3: CASSQDKAGGPRGQFF. The CDR3 nucleotides are TGCGCCAGCAGCCAAGATAAGGCGGGAGGGCCGCGGGGGCAGTTCTTC.

The rearrangement joins TRBV2 to TRBJ2-7; D may be TRBD1 (6 bases). Germline V gene lookup returns CDR1 SNHLY and CDR2 FYNNEI. Trimming took 5 bases from V and 7 from J, leaving 21 bases between them. The CDR3 contains 15 residues. The CDR3 bases are TGTGCCAGCAGTTCGGACTTCCTTTTGAGGGGGGAGCAGTACTTC. It encodes CASSSDFLLRGEQYF.

The chain couples TRBV10-1 to TRBJ2-3; D ambiguous. In germline, CDR1 is WNHNN, CDR2 SYGVQD (reference sequence). The V gene lost 4 bases and the J gene lost 5 bases, with 7 bases spanning the gap. The CDR3 runs 12 residues. The DNA for the CDR3 is TGCGCCAGCAGTGGGGCTCAAGATACGCAGTATTTT. Its protein is CASSGAQDTQYF.

This clone was observed once. V usage is TRBV9 and J usage is TRBJ2-1; TRBD1 is a possible D gene (5 bases). With 2 bases removed from V and 7 bases from J, the gap between germline ends came to 7 bases. The CDR3 is 12 amino acids. Germline CDR1 and CDR2: SGDLS and YYNGEE. The CDR3 DNA reads TGTGCCAGCAGCGTGACAGAGAATGAGCAGTTCTTC. This codes for CASSVTENEQFF.

The chain employs TRBV5-6 and TRBJ1-1; the D gene is possibly TRBD1 (6 bases). This CDR3 contains 13 residues. The germline CDR1 and CDR2 sequences are SGHDT and YYEEEE. V was clipped by 6 bases and J by 7 bases, with 16 bases between them. This chain's CDR3 is CASTINGQSEAFF. The CDR3 DNA reads as TGTGCCAGCACCATAAATGGACAGAGTGAAGCTTTCTTT.

The chain carries TRBV5-1 and TRBJ2-1, with 12 bases aligning to TRBD2. Germline lookup yields CDR1 SGHRS and CDR2 YFSETQ. The CDR3 is 17 residues long. The V and J ends lost 2 bases and 7 bases, in that order; junction bases with no gene match: 10. The CDR3 bases are TGCGCCAGCAGCTTCACCGAACTAGCGGGAGGCTATAATGAGCAGTTCTTC. Translating it yields CASSFTELAGGYNEQFF. The full variable domain, rest sourced from reference TRBV5-1 and TRBJ2-1, is KAGVTQTPRYLIKTRGQQVTLSCSPISGHRSVSWYQQTPGQGLQFLFEYFSETQRNKGNFPGRFSGRQFSNSRSEMNVSTLELGDSALYLCASSFTELAGGYNEQFFGPGTRLTVL.